This paragraph covers one TCR beta chain sequence. Its antigen is still unknown. Per the germline V gene, CDR1 is SGHAT and CDR2 is FQDESV (reference sequence). The CDR3 runs 13 residues. Trimming pared 5 bases from V and 7 bases from J, leaving 14 bases between. The data were obtained in a study of cytomegalovirus exposure and HLA in healthy donors. Points from the study as a whole: Segments of the TCR beta V type were, in most cases, productive about 87% or about 30% of the time in an earlier analysis.

Researchers ran the PCR with 60 Vbeta and 13 Jbeta primers. Method: immunoSEQ multiplex PCR; TCRdb's copy keeps in-frame clones and lacks some. The table has over 100,000 clones, 55% to 80% seen once. The sequence came from a woman in her 30s in good health and CMV-seronegative. The sample taken for sequencing was PBMCs. The V call is TRBV11-1, the J call TRBJ1-2; tentative D call: TRBD1 (6 bases). CDR3 nucleotides: TGTGCCAGCAGCCAAAACAGGGCCTTTGGCTACACCTTC. Translation gives CASSQNRAFGYTF.